A selection of T cell receptor beta chains follows, all from one sample in a study of cytomegalovirus exposure and HLA in healthy donors. Method: immunoSEQ multiplex PCR; TCRdb's copy keeps in-frame clones and lacks some. The sample comprises 150,000 to 200,000 clones, almost 85% of which are singletons, and 1% rests with the top ten. What was sequenced was PBMCs. Receptor source: a man aged 25-40 years in good health and CMV-seronegative. The CDR3 runs from the conserved cysteine through the conserved F or W. Fields, in order: J gene, V gene, clone size, D gene, CDR3 DNA, CDR3 protein. The D gene is left open where the match is weak. Clone size is stated in some rows and not others, as once, few, many or a class when expanded.

j_call: TRBJ1-3; v_call: TRBV14; clone_size: .; d_call: .; cdr3_nt: TGTGCCAGCAGCCAAGATCTTAGTGGAAACACCATATATTTT; cdr3_aa: CASSQDLSGNTIYF
j_call: TRBJ2-5; v_call: TRBV2; clone_size: .; d_call: TRBD2; cdr3_nt: TGTGCCAGCAGTGAAGTGGCGGGGGATTTTCAAGGGACCCAGTACTTC; cdr3_aa: CASSEVAGDFQGTQYF
j_call: TRBJ1-4; v_call: TRBV4-1; clone_size: .; d_call: TRBD1; cdr3_nt: TGCGCCAGCAACGAACCAGGGGGCCATGAAAAACTGTTTTTT; cdr3_aa: CASNEPGGHEKLFF
j_call: TRBJ1-2; v_call: TRBV6-6; clone_size: .; d_call: TRBD1; cdr3_nt: TGTGCCAGCAGTTACTTGGGACAGGGGTATGGCTACACCTTC; cdr3_aa: CASSYLGQGYGYTF
j_call: TRBJ1-2; v_call: TRBV29-1; clone_size: .; d_call: .; cdr3_nt: TGCAGCGTTGGAGCTAACTATGGCTACACCTTC; cdr3_aa: CSVGANYGYTF
j_call: TRBJ2-7; v_call: TRBV2; clone_size: .; d_call: TRBD1; cdr3_nt: TGTGCCAGCAACCCGGGACAGGGCTACGAGCAGTACTTC; cdr3_aa: CASNPGQGYEQYF
j_call: TRBJ2-7; v_call: TRBV5-4; clone_size: .; d_call: TRBD2; cdr3_nt: TGTGCCAGCAGCGTACAGCGGGGGGGCCTCTACGAGCAGTACTTC; cdr3_aa: CASSVQRGGLYEQYF
j_call: TRBJ2-5; v_call: TRBV6-5; clone_size: .; d_call: .; cdr3_nt: TGTGCCAGCAGTTACTCAGGACAACTAAGGTGGACCCAGTACTTC; cdr3_aa: CASSYSGQLRWTQYF
j_call: TRBJ1-2; v_call: TRBV19; clone_size: .; d_call: .; cdr3_nt: TGTGCCAGTAGTATTCGGAGGGGCCCGGGCTATGGCTACACCTTC; cdr3_aa: CASSIRRGPGYGYTF
j_call: TRBJ2-1; v_call: TRBV25-1; clone_size: few; d_call: TRBD2; cdr3_nt: TGTGCCAGCAGTGAATTTGTTACTAGCGGGAGCCCCTACAATGAGCAGTTCTTC; cdr3_aa: CASSEFVTSGSPYNEQFF
j_call: TRBJ2-3; v_call: TRBV5-5; clone_size: .; d_call: TRBD1; cdr3_nt: TGTGCCAGCAGCGCTGACAGGGGCTCTCTGGTGGATACGCAGTATTTT; cdr3_aa: CASSADRGSLVDTQYF
j_call: TRBJ2-1; v_call: TRBV21-1; clone_size: .; d_call: .; cdr3_nt: TGTGCCAGCAGGTGCTGGACAGGGACCCCCAATGAGCAGTTCTTC; cdr3_aa: CASRCWTGTPNEQFF
j_call: TRBJ1-5; v_call: TRBV6-1; clone_size: .; d_call: .; cdr3_nt: TGTGCCAGCAGCGGGGAACAGAATCAGCCCCAGCATTTT; cdr3_aa: CASSGEQNQPQHF
j_call: TRBJ2-3; v_call: TRBV11-1; clone_size: .; d_call: TRBD1; cdr3_nt: TGTGCCAGCAGCTTAGATGCCGAGGACAGGGGGACAGATACGCAGTATTTT; cdr3_aa: CASSLDAEDRGTDTQYF
j_call: TRBJ1-2; v_call: TRBV19; clone_size: .; d_call: TRBD1; cdr3_nt: TGTGCCAGTAGCCCCCGGGACAGGGGGCCTGGCTACACCTTC; cdr3_aa: CASSPRDRGPGYTF
j_call: TRBJ1-4; v_call: TRBV4-1; clone_size: .; d_call: .; cdr3_nt: TGCGCCAGCAGCCAAGGTGAGGACAGAAATAATGAAAAACTGTTTTTT; cdr3_aa: CASSQGEDRNNEKLFF
j_call: TRBJ2-7; v_call: TRBV27; clone_size: .; d_call: TRBD1; cdr3_nt: TGTGCCAGCAGTTCCTCCGGGACAGGGAAGTACGAGCAGTACTTC; cdr3_aa: CASSSSGTGKYEQYF